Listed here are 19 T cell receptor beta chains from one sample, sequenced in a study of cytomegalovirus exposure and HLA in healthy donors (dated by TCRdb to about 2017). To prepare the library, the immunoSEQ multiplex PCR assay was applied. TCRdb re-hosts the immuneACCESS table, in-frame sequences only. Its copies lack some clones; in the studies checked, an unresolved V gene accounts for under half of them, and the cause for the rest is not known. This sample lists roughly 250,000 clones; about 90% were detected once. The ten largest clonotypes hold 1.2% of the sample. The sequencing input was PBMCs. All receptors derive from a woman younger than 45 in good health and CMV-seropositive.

CDR3 region: CASSSSGFNQPQHF. CDR3 nucleotide sequence: TGTGCCAGCAGCTCCTCAGGTTTTAATCAGCCCCAGCATTTT. The rearrangement joins TRBV27 to TRBJ1-5, with D unclear. The CDR3 covers 14 residues. Trimming cost V 6 bases and J 4 bases, with 13 bases left between them. The germline gives CDR1 MNHEY, CDR2 SMNVEV (reference sequence).

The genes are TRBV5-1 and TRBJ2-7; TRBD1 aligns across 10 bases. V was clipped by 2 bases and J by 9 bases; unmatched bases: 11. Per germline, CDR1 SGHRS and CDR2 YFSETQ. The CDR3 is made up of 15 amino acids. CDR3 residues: CASSFRGQGEFGQYF. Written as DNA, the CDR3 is TGCGCCAGCAGCTTTCGAGGACAGGGGGAGTTCGGGCAGTACTTC.

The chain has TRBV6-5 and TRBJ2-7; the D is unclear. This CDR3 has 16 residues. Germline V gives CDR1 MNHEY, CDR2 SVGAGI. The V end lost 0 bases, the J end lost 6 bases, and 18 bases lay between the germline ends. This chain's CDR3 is CASSYSRTTAVAEQYF. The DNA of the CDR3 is TGTGCCAGCAGTTACTCGAGAACGACGGCGGTTGCCGAGCAGTACTTC.

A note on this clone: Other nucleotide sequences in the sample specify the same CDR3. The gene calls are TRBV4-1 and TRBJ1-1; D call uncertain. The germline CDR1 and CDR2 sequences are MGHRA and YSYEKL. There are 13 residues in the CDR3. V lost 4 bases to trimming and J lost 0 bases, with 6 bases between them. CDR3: CASSLAMNTEAFF. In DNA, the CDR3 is TGCGCCAGCAGCCTAGCCATGAACACTGAAGCTTTCTTT.

In nucleotides, the CDR3 is TGTGCCAGCCACCTCGCACTAGCGGGAGTTGGAGAGCAGTACTTC. Its translation is CASHLALAGVGEQYF. The V and J genes are TRBV5-4 and TRBJ2-7; 11 bases are shared with TRBD2. From germline, CDR1 is SGHNT and CDR2 YYREEE (reference sequence). The CDR3 is 15 amino acids. V trimming: 7 bases; J trimming: 7 bases; junction bases outside the gene matches: 13.

CDR3: CASSPSRDRLNQPQHF. CDR3 coding DNA: TGTGCCAGCAGCCCGTCCCGGGACAGGTTAAATCAGCCCCAGCATTTT. The chain recombines TRBV5-5 with TRBJ1-5, with 8 bases identical to TRBD1. Germline CDR1 is SGHKS and CDR2 is YYEKEE (reference sequence). The CDR3 extends over 16 amino acids. The junction had 10 bases not matched to a gene; V was cut back by 4 bases and J by 4 bases.

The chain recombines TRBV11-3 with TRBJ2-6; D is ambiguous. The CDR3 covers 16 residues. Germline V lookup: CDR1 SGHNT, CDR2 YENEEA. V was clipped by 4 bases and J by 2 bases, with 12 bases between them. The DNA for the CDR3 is TGTGCCAGCAGCTCCCGTACTATTGCTGGGGCCAACGTCCTGACTTTC. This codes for CASSSRTIAGANVLTF.

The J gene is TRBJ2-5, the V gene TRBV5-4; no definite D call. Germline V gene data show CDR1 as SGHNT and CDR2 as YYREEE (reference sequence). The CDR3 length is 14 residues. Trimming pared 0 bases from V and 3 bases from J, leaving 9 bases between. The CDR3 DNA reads TGTGCCAGCAGCTTGGCTGGAGCCAAAGAGACCCAGTACTTC. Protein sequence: CASSLAGAKETQYF.

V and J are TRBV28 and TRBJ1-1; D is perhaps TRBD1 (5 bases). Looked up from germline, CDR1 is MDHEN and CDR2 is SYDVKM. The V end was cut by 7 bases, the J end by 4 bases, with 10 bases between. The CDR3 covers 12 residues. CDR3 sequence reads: CASKLGGTEAFF. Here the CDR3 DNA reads TGTGCCAGCAAGTTGGGGGGCACTGAAGCTTTCTTT.

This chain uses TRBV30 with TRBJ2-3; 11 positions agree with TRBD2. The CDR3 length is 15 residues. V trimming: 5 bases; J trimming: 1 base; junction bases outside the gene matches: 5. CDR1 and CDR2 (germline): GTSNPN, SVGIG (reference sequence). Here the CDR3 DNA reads TGTGCCTGGGGAACTAGCGGGAGTCGCACAGATACGCAGTATTTT. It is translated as CAWGTSGSRTDTQYF.

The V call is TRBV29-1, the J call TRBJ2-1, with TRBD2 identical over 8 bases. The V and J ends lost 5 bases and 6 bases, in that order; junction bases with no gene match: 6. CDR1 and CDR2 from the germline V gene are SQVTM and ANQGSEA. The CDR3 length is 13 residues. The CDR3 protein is CSVSGSTLNEQFF. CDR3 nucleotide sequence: TGCAGCGTTAGCGGGAGTACCCTCAATGAGCAGTTCTTC.

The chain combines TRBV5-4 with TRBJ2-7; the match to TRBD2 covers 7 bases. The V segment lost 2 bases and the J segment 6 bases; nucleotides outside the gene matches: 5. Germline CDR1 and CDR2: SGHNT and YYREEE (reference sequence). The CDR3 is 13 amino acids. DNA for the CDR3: TGTGCCAGCAGCTTCCGGGGGGTGGGCGAGCAGTACTTC. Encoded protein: CASSFRGVGEQYF. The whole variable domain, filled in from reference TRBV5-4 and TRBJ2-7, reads ETGVTQSPTHLIKTRGQQVTLRCSSQSGHNTVSWYQQALGQGPQFIFQYYREEENGRGNFPPRFSGLQFPNYSSELNVNALELDDSALYLCASSFRGVGEQYFGPGTRLTVT.

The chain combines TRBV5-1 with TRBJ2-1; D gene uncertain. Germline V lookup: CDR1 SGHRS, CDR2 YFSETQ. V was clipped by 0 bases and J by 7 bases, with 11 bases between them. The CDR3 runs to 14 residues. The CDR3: CASSLADTWNEQFF. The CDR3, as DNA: TGCGCCAGCAGCTTGGCCGACACGTGGAATGAGCAGTTCTTC.

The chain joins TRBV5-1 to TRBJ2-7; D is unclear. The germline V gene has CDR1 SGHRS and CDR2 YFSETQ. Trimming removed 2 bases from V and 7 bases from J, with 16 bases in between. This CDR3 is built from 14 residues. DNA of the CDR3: TGCGCCAGCAGCTTAGGAACCAGTCCCGGGGAGCAGTACTTC. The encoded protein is CASSLGTSPGEQYF.

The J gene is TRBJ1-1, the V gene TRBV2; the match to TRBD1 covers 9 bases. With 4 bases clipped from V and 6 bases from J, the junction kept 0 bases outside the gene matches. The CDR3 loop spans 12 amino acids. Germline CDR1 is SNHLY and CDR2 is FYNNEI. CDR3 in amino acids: CASSGQGAEAFF. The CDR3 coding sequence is TGTGCCAGCAGTGGACAGGGGGCTGAAGCTTTCTTT.

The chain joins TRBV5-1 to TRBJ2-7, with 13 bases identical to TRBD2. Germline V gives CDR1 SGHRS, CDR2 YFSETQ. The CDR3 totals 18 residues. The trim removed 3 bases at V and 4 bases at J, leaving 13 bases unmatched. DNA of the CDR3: TGCGCCAGCAGCTCGGGACTAGCGGGAACGACGCAGAGTTACGAGCAGTACTTC. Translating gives CASSSGLAGTTQSYEQYF. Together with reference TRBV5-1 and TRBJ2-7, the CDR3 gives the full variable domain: KAGVTQTPRYLIKTRGQQVTLSCSPISGHRSVSWYQQTPGQGLQFLFEYFSETQRNKGNFPGRFSGRQFSNSRSEMNVSTLELGDSALYLCASSSGLAGTTQSYEQYFGPGTRLTVT.

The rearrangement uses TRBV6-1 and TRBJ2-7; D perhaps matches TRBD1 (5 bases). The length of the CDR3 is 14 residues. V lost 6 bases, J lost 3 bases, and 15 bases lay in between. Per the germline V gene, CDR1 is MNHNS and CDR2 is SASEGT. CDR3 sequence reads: CASRRDTDSYEQYF. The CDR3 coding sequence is TGTGCCAGCAGACGCGACACCGACAGCTACGAGCAGTACTTC.

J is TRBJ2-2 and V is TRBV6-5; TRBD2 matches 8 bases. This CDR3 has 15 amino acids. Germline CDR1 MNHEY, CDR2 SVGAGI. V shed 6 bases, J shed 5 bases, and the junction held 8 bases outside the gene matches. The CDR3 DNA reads TGTGCCAGCAGCACGGGACTAGGTCTAACCGGGGAGCTGTTTTTT. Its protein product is CASSTGLGLTGELFF.

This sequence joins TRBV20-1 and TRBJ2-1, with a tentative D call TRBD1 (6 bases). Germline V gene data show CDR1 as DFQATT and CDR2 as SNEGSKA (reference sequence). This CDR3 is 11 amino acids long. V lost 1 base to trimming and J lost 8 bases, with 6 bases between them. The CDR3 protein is CSARAGDEQFF. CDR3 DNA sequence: TGCAGTGCTAGAGCAGGGGATGAGCAGTTCTTC.